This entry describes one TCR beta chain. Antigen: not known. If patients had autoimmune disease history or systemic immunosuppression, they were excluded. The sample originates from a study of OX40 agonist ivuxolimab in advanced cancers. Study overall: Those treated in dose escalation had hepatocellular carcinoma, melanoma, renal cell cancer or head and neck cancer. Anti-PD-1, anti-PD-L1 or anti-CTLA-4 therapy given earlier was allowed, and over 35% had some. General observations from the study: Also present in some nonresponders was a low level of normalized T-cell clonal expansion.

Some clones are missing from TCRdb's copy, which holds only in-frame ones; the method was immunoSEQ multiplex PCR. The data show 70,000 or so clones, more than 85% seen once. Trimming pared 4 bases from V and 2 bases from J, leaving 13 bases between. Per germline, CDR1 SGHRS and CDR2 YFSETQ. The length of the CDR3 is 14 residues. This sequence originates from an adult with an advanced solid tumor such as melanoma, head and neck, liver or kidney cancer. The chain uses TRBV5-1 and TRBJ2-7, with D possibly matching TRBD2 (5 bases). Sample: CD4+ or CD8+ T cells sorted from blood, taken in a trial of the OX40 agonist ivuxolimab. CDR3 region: CASSGDTRTYEQYF. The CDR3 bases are TGCGCCAGCAGCGGCGACACTAGGACCTACGAGCAGTACTTC.